The 5 T cell receptor beta chains presented below share a single source sample, sequenced in a study of blood T cell repertoires in COVID-19. Clones were sequenced by immunoSEQ multiplex PCR, and TCRdb holds only the in-frame ones, with some missing. The sample yields around 42,000 clones, about 88% seen once. Source material: peripheral blood. These receptors were taken from an older woman in a cohort sampled during active COVID-19.

The chain combines TRBV19 with TRBJ2-3, with D perhaps matching TRBD1 (6 bases). Germline V gene lookup returns CDR1 LNHDA and CDR2 SQIVND (reference sequence). Trimming took 5 bases from V and 2 from J, leaving 14 bases between them. This CDR3 is built from 15 residues. In nucleotides, the CDR3 is TGTGCCAGTAGTCCACGGACAGTCAACACAGATACGCAGTATTTT. This translates into CASSPRTVNTDTQYF.

This clone was seen more than once but under ten times. The V gene is TRBV4-1, the J gene TRBJ1-2, with D unclear. CDR3 length: 15 amino acids. Trimming pared 0 bases from V and 3 bases from J, leaving 11 bases between. Germline V gene lookup returns CDR1 MGHRA and CDR2 YSYEKL. For the CDR3, the DNA is TGCGCCAGCAGCCAAGACCCGACTGATGACTATGGCTACACCTTC. Translated: CASSQDPTDDYGYTF.

The chain uses TRBV5-6 and TRBJ1-1; the match to TRBD1 covers 7 bases. This CDR3 spans 16 amino acids. Germline values: CDR1 SGHDT, CDR2 YYEEEE. Trimming at V came to 7 bases and at J to 4 bases, leaving 16 bases not matched to a gene. CDR3 nucleotide sequence: TGTGCCAGCTGTTCCCTCCCCTCGACAGGGAGCACTGAAGCTTTCTTT. Translation gives CASCSLPSTGSTEAFF.

The DNA of the CDR3 is TGTGCCAGCAGCCAAGGACAGCCGGCAAACGAGCAGTACTTC. It is translated as CASSQGQPANEQYF. J is TRBJ2-7 and V is TRBV3-1 (or the pseudogene TRBV3-2); D is possibly TRBD1 (5 bases). CDR3 length: 14 amino acids. Trimming shortened V by 1 base and J by 5 bases, and 12 bases separated the two germline ends. CDR1 and CDR2 from the germline V gene are LGHDT and YNNKEL (reference sequence).

The V call is TRBV7-9, the J call TRBJ2-2; D not certain. The CDR3 has 15 residues. Trimming left V 2 bases short and J 7 bases short, with 14 bases between. CDR1 and CDR2 from the germline V gene are SEHNR and FQNEAQ (reference sequence). For the CDR3, the DNA is TGTGCCAGCAGCTTACTCCAGGCCCTCGGCGGGGAGCTGTTTTTT. Amino acids: CASSLLQALGGELFF. Using reference TRBV7-9 and TRBJ2-2 for the parts outside the CDR3, the full variable domain is DTGVSQNPRHKITKRGQNVTFRCDPISEHNRLYWYRQTLGQGPEFLTYFQNEAQLEKSRLLSDRFSAERPKGSFSTLEIQRTEQGDSAMYLCASSLLQALGGELFFGEGSRLTVL.